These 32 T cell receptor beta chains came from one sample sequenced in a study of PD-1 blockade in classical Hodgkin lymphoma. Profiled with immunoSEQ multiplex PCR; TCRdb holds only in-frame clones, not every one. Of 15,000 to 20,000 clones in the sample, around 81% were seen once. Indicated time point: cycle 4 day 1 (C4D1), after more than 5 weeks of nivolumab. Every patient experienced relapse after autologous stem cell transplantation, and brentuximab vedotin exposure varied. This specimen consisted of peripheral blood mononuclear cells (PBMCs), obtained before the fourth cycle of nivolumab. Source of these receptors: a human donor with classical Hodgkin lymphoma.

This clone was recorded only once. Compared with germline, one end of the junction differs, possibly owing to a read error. The CDR3: CASSLGGDEQYF. The CDR3 bases are TGTGCTAGCAGCTTAGGAGGGGACGAGCAGTACTTC. V is TRBV7-7 and J is TRBJ2-7; the D gene is possibly TRBD2 (6 bases). The CDR3 covers 12 residues. CDR1 is SSHAT and CDR2 is FNYEAQ in the germline V gene (reference sequence).

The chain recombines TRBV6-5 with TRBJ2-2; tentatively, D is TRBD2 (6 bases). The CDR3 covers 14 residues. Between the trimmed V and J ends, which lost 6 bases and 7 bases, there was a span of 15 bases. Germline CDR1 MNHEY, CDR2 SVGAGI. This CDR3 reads CASREEGLIGELFF. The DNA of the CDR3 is TGTGCCAGCAGGGAGGAGGGTCTGATCGGGGAGCTGTTTTTT.

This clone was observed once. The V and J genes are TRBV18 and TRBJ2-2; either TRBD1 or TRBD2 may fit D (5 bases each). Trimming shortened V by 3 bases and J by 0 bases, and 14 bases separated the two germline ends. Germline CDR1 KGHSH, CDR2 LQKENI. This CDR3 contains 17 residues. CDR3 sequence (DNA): TGTGCCAGCTCACCGGGGGTCGAACCGGCGAACACCGGGGAGCTGTTTTTT. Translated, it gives CASSPGVEPANTGELFF.

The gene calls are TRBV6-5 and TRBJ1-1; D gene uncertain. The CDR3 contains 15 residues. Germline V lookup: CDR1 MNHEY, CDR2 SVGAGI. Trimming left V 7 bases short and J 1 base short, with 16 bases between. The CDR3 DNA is TGTGCCAGCATTAATGTAGGACGGACGAACACTGAAGCTTTCTTT. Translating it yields CASINVGRTNTEAFF.

CDR3 nucleotides: TGTGCCAGCAGTTCGTGGGATGGCCAGCCCCAGCATTTT. It codes for CASSSWDGQPQHF. The gene calls are TRBV6-6 and TRBJ1-5, with no clear D. Germline assignment: CDR1 MNHNY and CDR2 SVGAGI (reference sequence). Trimming pared 4 bases from V and 7 bases from J, leaving 11 bases between. This CDR3 comprises 13 residues.

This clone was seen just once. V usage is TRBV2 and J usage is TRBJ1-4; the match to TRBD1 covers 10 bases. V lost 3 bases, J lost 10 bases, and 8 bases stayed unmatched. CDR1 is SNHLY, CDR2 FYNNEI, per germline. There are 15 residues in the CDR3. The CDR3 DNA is TGTGCCAGCAGTGATGGTTGGGACAGGGGAACAAAACTGTTTTTT. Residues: CASSDGWDRGTKLFF.

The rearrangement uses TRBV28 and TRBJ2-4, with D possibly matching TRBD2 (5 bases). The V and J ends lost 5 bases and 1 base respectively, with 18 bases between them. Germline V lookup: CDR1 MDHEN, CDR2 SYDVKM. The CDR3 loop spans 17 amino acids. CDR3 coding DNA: TGTGCCAGCAGTCCCCGGAGGCGGGTAGGGGCCAAAAACATTCAGTACTTC. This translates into CASSPRRRVGAKNIQYF. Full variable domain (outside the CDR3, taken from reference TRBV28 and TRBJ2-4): DVKVTQSSRYLVKRTGEKVFLECVQDMDHENMFWYRQDPGLGLRLIYFSYDVKMKEKGDIPEGYSVSREKKERFSLILESASTNQTSMYLCASSPRRRVGAKNIQYFGAGTRLSVL.

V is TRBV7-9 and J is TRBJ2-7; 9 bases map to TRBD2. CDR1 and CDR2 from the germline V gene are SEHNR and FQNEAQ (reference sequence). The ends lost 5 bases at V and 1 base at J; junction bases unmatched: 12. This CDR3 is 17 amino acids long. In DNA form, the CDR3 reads TGTGCCAGCAGCCCCAATCCCCGGACTAGCGAGTCCTACGAGCAGTACTTC. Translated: CASSPNPRTSESYEQYF.

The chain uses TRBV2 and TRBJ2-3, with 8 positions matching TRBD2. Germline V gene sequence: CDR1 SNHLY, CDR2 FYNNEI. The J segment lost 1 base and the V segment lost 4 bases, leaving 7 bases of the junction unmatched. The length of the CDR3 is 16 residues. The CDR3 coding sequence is TGTGCCAGCAGTGTTACGGGGGGGTCGGGCACAGATACGCAGTATTTT. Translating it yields CASSVTGGSGTDTQYF.

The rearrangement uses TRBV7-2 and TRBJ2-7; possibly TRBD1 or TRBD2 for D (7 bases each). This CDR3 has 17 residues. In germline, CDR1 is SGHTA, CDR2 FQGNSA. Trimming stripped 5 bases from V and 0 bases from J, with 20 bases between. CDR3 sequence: CASSTAGGGTPSYEQYF. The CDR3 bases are TGTGCCAGCAGCACCGCAGGGGGGGGGACCCCCTCCTACGAGCAGTACTTC.

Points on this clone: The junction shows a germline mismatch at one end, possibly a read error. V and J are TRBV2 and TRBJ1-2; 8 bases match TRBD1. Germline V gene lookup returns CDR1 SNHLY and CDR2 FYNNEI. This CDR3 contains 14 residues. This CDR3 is CASGDRGRGYGYTF. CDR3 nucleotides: TGTGCCAGCGGTGACAGGGGAAGAGGCTATGGCTACACCTTC.

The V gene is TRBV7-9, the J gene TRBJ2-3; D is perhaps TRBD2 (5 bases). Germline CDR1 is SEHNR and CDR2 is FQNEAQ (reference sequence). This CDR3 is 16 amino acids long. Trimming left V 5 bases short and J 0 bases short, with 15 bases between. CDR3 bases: TGTGCCAGCAGCCGTTTGACCGGGGAAAGCACAGATACGCAGTATTTT. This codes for CASSRLTGESTDTQYF.

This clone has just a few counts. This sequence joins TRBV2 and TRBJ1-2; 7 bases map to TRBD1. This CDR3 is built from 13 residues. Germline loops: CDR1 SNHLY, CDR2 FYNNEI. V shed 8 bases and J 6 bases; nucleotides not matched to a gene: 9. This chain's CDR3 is CASGQEGSNGYTF. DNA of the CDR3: TGTGCCAGCGGACAGGAGGGGAGCAATGGCTACACCTTC.

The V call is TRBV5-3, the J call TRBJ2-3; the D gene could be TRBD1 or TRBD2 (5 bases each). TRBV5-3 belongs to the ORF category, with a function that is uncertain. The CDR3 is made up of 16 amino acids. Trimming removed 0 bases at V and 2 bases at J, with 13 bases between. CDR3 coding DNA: TGTGCCAGAAGCTTGGCCGCACGGGGCCACACAGATACGCAGTATTTT. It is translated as CARSLAARGHTDTQYF.

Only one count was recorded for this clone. In DNA, the CDR3 is TGCGCCAGCAGTCAATCGGGGGCGGGGGGCGTCGGCTTCCTAGACTATGGCTACACCTTC. It is translated as CASSQSGAGGVGFLDYGYTF. The genes are TRBV23-1 and TRBJ1-2; D possibly corresponds to TRBD1 (6 bases). TRBV23-1 qualifies as an ORF whose function is uncertain. The CDR3 is 20 residues long. The germline V and J ends were trimmed by 0 bases and 3 bases, with 26 bases remaining between them.

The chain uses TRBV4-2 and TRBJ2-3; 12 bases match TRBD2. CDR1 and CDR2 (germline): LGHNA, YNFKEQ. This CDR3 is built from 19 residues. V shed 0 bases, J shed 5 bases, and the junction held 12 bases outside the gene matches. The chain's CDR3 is CASSQEAALAGGVIDTQYF. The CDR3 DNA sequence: TGTGCCAGCAGCCAAGAGGCTGCACTAGCGGGGGGAGTAATAGATACGCAGTATTTT.

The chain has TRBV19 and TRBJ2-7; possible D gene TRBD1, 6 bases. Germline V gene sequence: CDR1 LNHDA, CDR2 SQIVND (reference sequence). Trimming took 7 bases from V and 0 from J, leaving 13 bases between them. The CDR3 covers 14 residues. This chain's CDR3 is CASKRQATSYEQYF. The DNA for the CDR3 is TGTGCCAGTAAGAGACAGGCGACCTCCTACGAGCAGTACTTC.

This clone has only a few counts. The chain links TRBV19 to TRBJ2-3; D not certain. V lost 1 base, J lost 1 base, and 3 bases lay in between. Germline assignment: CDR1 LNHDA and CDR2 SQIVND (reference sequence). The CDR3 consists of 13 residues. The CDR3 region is CASSIVGTDTQYF. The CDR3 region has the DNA TGTGCCAGTAGTATAGTGGGCACAGATACGCAGTATTTT.

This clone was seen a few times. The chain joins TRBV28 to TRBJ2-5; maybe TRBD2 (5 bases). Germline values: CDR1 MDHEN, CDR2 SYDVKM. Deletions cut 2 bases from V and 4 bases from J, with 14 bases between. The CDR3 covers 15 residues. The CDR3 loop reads CASSLRLALIETQYF. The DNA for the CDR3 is TGTGCCAGCAGTTTAAGGCTAGCCCTGATAGAGACCCAGTACTTC.

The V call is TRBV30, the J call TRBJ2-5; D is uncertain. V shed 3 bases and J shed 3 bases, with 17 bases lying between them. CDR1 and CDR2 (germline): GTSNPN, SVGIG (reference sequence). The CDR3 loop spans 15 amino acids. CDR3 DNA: TGTGCCTGGAGGGCCTTTAACCCCACTAAAGAGACCCAGTACTTC. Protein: CAWRAFNPTKETQYF.

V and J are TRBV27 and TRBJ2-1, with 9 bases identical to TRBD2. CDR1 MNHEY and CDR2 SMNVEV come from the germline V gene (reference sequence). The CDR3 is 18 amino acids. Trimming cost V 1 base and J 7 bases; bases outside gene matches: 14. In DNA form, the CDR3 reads TGTGCCAGCAGTTTATATAGTGGTCGACTAGCGGCGCGGAATGAGCAGTTCTTC. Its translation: CASSLYSGRLAARNEQFF.

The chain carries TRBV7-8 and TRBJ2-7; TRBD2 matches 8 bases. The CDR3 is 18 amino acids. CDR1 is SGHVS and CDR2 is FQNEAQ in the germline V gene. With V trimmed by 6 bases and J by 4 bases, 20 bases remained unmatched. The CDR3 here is CASSPYRIAGGGRYEQYV. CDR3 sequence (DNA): TGTGCCAGCAGTCCGTATCGTATTGCGGGGGGCGGAAGGTACGAGCAGTACGTC.

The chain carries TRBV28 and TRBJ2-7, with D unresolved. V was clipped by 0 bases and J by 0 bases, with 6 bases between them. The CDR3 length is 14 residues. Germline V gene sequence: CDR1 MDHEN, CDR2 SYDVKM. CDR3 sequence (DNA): TGTGCCAGCAGTTTATGGGGCAGCTCCTACGAGCAGTACGTC. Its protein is CASSLWGSSYEQYV.

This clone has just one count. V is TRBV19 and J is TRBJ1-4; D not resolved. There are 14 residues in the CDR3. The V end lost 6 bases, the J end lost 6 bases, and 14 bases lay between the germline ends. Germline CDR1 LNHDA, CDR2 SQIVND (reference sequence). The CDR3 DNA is TGTGCCAGTAGGGACCCAAGGAGAGATGAAAAACTGTTTTTT. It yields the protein CASRDPRRDEKLFF.

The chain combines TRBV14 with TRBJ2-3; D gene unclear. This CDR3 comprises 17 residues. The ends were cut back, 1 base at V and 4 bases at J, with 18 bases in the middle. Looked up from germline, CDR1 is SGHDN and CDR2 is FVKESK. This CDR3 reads CASSQVHGGVFPDTQYF. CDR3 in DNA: TGTGCCAGCAGCCAAGTCCATGGTGGGGTGTTCCCAGATACGCAGTATTTT.

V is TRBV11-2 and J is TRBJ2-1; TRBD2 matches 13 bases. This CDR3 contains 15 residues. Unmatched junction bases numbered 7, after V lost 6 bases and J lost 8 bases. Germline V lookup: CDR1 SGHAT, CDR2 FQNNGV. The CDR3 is CASRPTSGGAYEQFF. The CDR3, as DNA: TGTGCCAGCAGACCCACTAGCGGGGGGGCCTATGAGCAGTTCTTC.

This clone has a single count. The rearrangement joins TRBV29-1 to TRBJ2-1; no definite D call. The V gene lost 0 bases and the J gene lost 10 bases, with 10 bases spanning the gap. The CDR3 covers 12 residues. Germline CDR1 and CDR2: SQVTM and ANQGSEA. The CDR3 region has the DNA TGCAGCGTTGAAGAGGAATGGCGGGAGCAGTTCTTC. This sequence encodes CSVEEEWREQFF.

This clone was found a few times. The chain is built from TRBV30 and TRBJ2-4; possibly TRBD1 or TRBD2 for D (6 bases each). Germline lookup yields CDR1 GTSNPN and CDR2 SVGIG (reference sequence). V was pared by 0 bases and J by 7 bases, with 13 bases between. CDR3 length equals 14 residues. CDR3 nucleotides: TGTGCCTGGAGTGTCTCCGGGGGCCGGAACATTCAGTACTTC. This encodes CAWSVSGGRNIQYF.

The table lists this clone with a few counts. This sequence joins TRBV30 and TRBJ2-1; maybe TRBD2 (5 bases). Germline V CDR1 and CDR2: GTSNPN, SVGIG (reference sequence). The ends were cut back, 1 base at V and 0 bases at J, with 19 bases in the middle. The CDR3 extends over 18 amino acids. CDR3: CAWSEDVWAGSSYNEQFF. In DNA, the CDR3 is TGTGCCTGGAGTGAGGATGTTTGGGCGGGTTCCTCCTACAATGAGCAGTTCTTC.

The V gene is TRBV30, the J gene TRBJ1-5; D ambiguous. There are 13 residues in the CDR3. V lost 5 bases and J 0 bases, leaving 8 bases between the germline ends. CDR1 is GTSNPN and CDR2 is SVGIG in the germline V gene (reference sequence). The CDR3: CAWSADSNQPQHF. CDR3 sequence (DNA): TGTGCCTGGTCGGCGGATAGCAATCAGCCCCAGCATTTT. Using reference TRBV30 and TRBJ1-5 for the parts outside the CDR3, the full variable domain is SQTIHQWPATLVQPVGSPLSLECTVEGTSNPNLYWYRQAAGRGLQLLFYSVGIGQISSEVPQNLSASRPQDRQFILSSKKLLLSDSGFYLCAWSADSNQPQHFGDGTRLSIL.

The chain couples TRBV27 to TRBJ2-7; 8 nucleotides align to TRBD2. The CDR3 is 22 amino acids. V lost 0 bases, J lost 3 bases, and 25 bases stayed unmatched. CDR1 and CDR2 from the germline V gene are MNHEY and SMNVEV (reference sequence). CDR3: CASSLSYLGLGVSPTEYYEQYF. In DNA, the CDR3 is TGTGCCAGCAGTTTATCGTACCTGGGACTAGGGGTCTCCCCGACCGAGTACTACGAGCAGTACTTC.

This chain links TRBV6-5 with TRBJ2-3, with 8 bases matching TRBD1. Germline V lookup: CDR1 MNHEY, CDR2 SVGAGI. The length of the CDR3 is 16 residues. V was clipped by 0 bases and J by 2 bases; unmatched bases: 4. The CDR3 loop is CASSYSYRGVTDTQYF. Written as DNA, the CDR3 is TGTGCCAGCAGTTACTCGTACAGGGGGGTCACAGATACGCAGTATTTT.